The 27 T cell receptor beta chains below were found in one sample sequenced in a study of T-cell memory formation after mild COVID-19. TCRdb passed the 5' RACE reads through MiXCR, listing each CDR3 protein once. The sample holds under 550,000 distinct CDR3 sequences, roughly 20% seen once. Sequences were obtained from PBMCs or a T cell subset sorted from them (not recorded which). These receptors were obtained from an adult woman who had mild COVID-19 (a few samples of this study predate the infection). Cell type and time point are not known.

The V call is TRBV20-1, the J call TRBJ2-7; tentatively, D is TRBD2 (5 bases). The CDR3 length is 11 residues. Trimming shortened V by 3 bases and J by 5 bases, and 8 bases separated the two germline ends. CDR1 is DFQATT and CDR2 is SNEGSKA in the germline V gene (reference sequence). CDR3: CSARVGNEQYF. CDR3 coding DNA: TGCAGTGCTAGGGTCGGGAACGAGCAGTACTTC.

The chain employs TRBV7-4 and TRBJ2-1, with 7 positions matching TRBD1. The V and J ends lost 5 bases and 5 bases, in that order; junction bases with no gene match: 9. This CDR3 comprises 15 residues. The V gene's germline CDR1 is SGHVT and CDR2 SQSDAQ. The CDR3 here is CASSPGQRRHNEQFF. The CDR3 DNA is TGTGCCAGCAGCCCGGGACAGAGACGACACAATGAGCAGTTCTTC.

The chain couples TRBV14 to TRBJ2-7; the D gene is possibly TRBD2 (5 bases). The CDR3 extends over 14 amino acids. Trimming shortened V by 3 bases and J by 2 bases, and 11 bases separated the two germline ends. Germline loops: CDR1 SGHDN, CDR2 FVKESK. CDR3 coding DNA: TGTGCCAGCAGCCACGGACTGGGGACCTACGAGCAGTACTTC. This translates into CASSHGLGTYEQYF.

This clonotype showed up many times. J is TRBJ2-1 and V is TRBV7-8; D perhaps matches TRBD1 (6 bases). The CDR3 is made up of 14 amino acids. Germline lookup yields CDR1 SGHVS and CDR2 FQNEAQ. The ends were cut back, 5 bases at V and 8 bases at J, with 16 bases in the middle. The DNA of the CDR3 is TGTGCCAGCAGCCAGACTGCACAGGGACATGAGCAGTTCTTC. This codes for CASSQTAQGHEQFF.

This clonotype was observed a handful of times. CDR3 region: CASSLEAGLAVSYEQYF. The CDR3 nucleotides read TGTGCCAGCAGCTTAGAGGCTGGACTAGCGGTCTCCTACGAGCAGTACTTC. V and J are TRBV7-9 and TRBJ2-7; 10 bases are a match to TRBD2. There are 17 residues in the CDR3. The trim removed 1 base at V and 0 bases at J, leaving 6 bases unmatched. Per the germline V gene, CDR1 is SEHNR and CDR2 is FQNEAQ (reference sequence).

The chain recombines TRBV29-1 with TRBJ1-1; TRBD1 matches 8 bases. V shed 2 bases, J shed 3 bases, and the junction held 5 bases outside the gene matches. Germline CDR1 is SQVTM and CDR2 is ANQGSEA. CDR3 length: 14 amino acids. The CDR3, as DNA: TGCAGCGTTGAACAGACAGGGGTCCACACTGAAGCTTTCTTT. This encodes CSVEQTGVHTEAFF.

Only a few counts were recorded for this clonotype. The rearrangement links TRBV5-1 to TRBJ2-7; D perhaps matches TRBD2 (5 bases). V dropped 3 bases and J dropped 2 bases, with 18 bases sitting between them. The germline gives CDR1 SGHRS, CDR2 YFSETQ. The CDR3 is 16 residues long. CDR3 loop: CASSSTPGETTYEQYF. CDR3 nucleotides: TGCGCCAGCAGCTCCACACCCGGGGAAACCACCTACGAGCAGTACTTC.

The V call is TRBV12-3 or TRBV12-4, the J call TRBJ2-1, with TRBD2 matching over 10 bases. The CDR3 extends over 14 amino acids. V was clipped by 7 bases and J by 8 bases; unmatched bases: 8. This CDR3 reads CASTAGTSVYEQFF. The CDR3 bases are TGTGCCAGCACTGCCGGGACTAGCGTTTATGAGCAGTTCTTC.

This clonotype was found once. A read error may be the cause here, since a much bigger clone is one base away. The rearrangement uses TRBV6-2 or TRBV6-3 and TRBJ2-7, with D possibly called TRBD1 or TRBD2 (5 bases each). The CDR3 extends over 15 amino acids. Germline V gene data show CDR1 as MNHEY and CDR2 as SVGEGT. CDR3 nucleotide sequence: TGTGACAGCAGTTGGGACGAAAGGAGCTCCTACGAGCAGTACTTC. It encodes CDSSWDERSSYEQYF.

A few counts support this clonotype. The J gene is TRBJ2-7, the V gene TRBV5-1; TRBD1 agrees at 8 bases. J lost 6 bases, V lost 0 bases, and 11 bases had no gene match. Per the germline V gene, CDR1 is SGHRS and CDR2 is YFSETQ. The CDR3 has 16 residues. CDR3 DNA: TGCGCCAGCAGCTTGGCAGCCGGGACAGGATGGGGCGAGCAGTACTTC. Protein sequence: CASSLAAGTGWGEQYF.

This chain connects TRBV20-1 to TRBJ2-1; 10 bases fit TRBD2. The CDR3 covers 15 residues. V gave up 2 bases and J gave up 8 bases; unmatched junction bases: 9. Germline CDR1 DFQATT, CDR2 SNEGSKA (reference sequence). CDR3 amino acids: CSARTTSGKGHEQFF. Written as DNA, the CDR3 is TGCAGTGCTAGAACTACTAGCGGGAAGGGCCATGAGCAGTTCTTC.

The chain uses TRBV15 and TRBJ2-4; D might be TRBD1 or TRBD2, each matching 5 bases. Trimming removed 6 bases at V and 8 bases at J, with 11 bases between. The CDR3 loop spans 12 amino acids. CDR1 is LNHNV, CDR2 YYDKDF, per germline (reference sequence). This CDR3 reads CATSLMGDIQYF. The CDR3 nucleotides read TGTGCCACCAGTCTCATGGGGGACATTCAGTACTTC.

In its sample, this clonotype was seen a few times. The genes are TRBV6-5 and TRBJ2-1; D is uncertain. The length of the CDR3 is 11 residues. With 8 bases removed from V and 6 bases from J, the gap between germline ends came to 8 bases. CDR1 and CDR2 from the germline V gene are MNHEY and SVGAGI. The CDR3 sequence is CASLWGNEQFF. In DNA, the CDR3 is TGTGCCAGCCTTTGGGGCAATGAGCAGTTCTTC.

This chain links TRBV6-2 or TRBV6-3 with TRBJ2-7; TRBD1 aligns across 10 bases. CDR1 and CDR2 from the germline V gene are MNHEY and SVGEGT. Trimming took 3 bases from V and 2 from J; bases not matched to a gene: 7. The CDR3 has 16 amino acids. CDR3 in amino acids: CASSYVPGQGPYEQYF. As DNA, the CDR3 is TGTGCCAGCAGTTATGTTCCGGGACAGGGGCCCTACGAGCAGTACTTC.

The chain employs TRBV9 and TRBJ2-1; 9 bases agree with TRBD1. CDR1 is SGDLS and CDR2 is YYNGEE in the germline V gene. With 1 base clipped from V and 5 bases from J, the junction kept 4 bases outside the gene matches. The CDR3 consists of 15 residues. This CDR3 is CASSVWTGVDNEQFF. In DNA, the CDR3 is TGTGCCAGCAGCGTATGGACAGGGGTGGACAATGAGCAGTTCTTC.

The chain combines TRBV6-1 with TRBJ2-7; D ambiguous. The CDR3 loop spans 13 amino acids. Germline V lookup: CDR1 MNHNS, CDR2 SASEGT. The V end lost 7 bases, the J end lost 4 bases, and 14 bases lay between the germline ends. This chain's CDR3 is CASTMGNRYEQYF. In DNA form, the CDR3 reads TGTGCCAGCACCATGGGGAACCGATACGAGCAGTACTTC.

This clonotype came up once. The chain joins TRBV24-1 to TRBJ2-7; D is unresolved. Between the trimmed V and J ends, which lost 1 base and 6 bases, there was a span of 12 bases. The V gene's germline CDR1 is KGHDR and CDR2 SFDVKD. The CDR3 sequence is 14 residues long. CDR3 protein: CATSDFYGSGEQYF. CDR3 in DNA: TGTGCCACCAGTGATTTCTACGGGTCCGGCGAGCAGTACTTC.

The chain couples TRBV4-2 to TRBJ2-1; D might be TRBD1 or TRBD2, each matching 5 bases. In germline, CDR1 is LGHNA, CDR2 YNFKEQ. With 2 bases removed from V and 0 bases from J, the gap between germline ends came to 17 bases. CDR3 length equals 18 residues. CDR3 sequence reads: CASSQPTGTPSSYNEQFF. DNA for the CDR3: TGTGCCAGCAGCCAACCTACCGGGACCCCGAGCTCCTACAATGAGCAGTTCTTC.

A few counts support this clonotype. CDR3 loop: CSAGSDPRGADTQYF. CDR3 coding DNA: TGCAGTGCTGGGTCGGATCCCCGCGGCGCAGATACGCAGTATTTT. The V gene is TRBV20-1, the J gene TRBJ2-3, with unresolved D. CDR3 length equals 15 residues. Germline V gene lookup returns CDR1 DFQATT and CDR2 SNEGSKA (reference sequence). Trimming shortened V by 5 bases and J by 4 bases, and 19 bases separated the two germline ends.

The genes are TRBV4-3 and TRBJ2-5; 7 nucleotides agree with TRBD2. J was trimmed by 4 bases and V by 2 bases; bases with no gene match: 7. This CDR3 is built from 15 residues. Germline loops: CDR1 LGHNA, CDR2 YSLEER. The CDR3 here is CASSQQAGVGETQYF. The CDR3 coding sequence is TGCGCCAGCAGCCAACAGGCGGGAGTGGGAGAGACCCAGTACTTC.

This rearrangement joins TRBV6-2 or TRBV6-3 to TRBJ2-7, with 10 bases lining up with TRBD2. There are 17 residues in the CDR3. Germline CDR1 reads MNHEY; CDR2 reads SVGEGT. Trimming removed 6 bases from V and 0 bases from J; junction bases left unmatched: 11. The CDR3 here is CASSRSSGGPSSYEQYF. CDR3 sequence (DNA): TGTGCCAGCAGCCGATCTAGCGGGGGCCCTAGCTCCTACGAGCAGTACTTC.

The CDR3 DNA follows: TGTGCCAGCAGCCAAAGAGAGACTAGCGGCCCTACCGGGACAGATACGCAGTATTTT. Translation gives CASSQRETSGPTGTDTQYF. V and J are TRBV4-2 and TRBJ2-3, with TRBD2 identical over 9 bases. The CDR3 contains 19 residues. V gave up 2 bases and J gave up 3 bases; unmatched junction bases: 15. The V gene's germline CDR1 is LGHNA and CDR2 YNFKEQ.

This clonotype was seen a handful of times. CDR3 region: CASSAYPGGNEQYF. The CDR3 coding sequence is TGTGCCAGCTCTGCTTACCCGGGGGGCAACGAGCAGTACTTC. This chain links TRBV2 with TRBJ2-7, with D perhaps matching TRBD2 (7 bases). Trimming removed 8 bases at V and 5 bases at J, with 19 bases between. Germline CDR1 is SNHLY and CDR2 is FYNNEI. This CDR3 has 14 residues. The whole variable domain, filled in from reference TRBV2 and TRBJ2-7, reads EPEVTQTPSHQVTQMGQEVILRCVPISNHLYFYWYRQILGQKVEFLVSFYNNEISEKSEIFDDQFSVERPDGSNFTLKIRSTKLEDSAMYFCASSAYPGGNEQYFGPGTRLTVT.

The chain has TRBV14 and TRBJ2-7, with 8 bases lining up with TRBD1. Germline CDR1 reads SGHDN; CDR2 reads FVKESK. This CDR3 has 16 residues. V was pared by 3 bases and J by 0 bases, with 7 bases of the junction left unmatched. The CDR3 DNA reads TGTGCCAGCAGCCATCGTCAGGGGGCTTTCTCCTACGAGCAGTACTTC. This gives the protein CASSHRQGAFSYEQYF.

CDR3 amino acids: CASREGGHNQPQHF. The CDR3 DNA reads as TGTGCCAGCAGGGAAGGGGGTCACAATCAGCCCCAGCATTTT. The chain employs TRBV27 and TRBJ1-5; D might be TRBD1 (6 bases). The CDR3 contains 14 residues. V lost 6 bases and J 3 bases, leaving 12 bases between the germline ends. Germline-derived CDR1 and CDR2 are MNHEY and SMNVEV (reference sequence).

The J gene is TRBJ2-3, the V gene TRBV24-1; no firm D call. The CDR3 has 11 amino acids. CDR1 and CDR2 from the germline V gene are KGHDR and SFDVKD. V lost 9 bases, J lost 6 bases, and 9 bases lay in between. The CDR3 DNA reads TGTGCCACCCGGAACGGGGATACGCAGTATTTT. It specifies CATRNGDTQYF.

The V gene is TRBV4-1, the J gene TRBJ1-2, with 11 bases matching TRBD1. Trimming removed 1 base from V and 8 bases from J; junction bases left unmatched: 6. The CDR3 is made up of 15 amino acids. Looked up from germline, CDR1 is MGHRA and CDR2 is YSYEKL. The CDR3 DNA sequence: TGCGCCAGCAGCCAAGTTGGACAGGGGGCCGGGGGCTACACCTTC. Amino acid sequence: CASSQVGQGAGGYTF.